The 6 T cell receptor beta chains below all came from one sample that was sequenced in a study of blood T cells in healthy people across ages. It was with a sample-barcoded 5' primer and a J-beta primer mix that a second PCR of about 6 to 11 cycles was run. Via MiXCR, TCRdb re-called the 5' RACE reads, giving one row per CDR3 protein. The repertoire includes about 1.4 million distinct CDR3 sequences, around 59% of them detected once, and 5.5% to 8% sits in the top ten. Sequencing was performed on blood. The receptors derive from a man aged 18 to 35 in good health.

The chain recombines TRBV6-1 with TRBJ2-7, with D hard to call. CDR1 and CDR2 from the germline V gene are MNHNS and SASEGT. The ends were cut back, 1 base at V and 3 bases at J, with 4 bases in the middle. The CDR3 loop spans 12 amino acids. The CDR3 sequence is CASSEVFYEQYF. CDR3 nucleotides: TGTGCCAGCAGTGAAGTGTTCTACGAGCAGTACTTC.

Details on this clonotype: A read error may produce the germline difference seen at one junction end. V and J are TRBV5-6 and TRBJ1-2; TRBD1 is a possible D gene (5 bases). CDR1 is SGHDT, CDR2 YYEEEE, per germline. This CDR3 is built from 14 residues. CDR3 bases: TGTGCCAGTTCAGTGGGAGGGGCCTACTATGGCTACACCTTT. It encodes CASSVGGAYYGYTF.

There are a few counts of this clonotype. The gene calls are TRBV27 and TRBJ2-2, with 10 bases that match TRBD2. This CDR3 spans 15 amino acids. Looked up from germline, CDR1 is MNHEY and CDR2 is SMNVEV (reference sequence). V lost 10 bases to trimming and J lost 6 bases; unmatched junction nucleotides: 11. The CDR3 DNA sequence: TGTGCCACCGTGCCAGGGAGCGGGGGGGCCGGGGAGCTGTTTTTT. As protein: CATVPGSGGAGELFF.

The V gene is TRBV4-1, the J gene TRBJ1-5; D is perhaps TRBD1 (5 bases). The germline V gene has CDR1 MGHRA and CDR2 YSYEKL. This CDR3 region has 15 residues. The ends were cut back, 1 base at V and 3 bases at J, with 10 bases in the middle. CDR3 region: CASSQGGTFNQPQHF. CDR3 coding DNA: TGCGCCAGCAGCCAAGGAGGGACCTTCAATCAGCCCCAGCATTTT.

The CDR3, as DNA: TGTGCCAGCAGTCCGAGCAGGGAGGGAGATACGCAGTATTTT. Protein sequence: CASSPSREGDTQYF. V gene TRBV2 combines with J gene TRBJ2-3; 7 nucleotides agree with TRBD2. In germline, CDR1 is SNHLY, CDR2 FYNNEI. This CDR3 is built from 14 residues. The ends lost 5 bases at V and 5 bases at J; junction bases unmatched: 7.

This clonotype was detected a few times. The V call is TRBV12-3 or TRBV12-4, the J call TRBJ2-1, with TRBD2 matching 8 bases. The V segment lost 5 bases and the J segment 4 bases; nucleotides outside the gene matches: 10. The CDR3 sequence is 16 residues long. CDR3 bases: TGTGCCAGCAGTCCTTCTAGCGGGCCTAATTACAATGAGCAGTTCTTC. Translating gives CASSPSSGPNYNEQFF.